These 6 T cell receptor beta chains share one sample of origin, sequenced in a study of T cells in Graves' hyperthyroidism and ophthalmopathy. Amplification targeted TCR beta CDR3 regions from RNA transcripts. First-round RT-PCR targeting the TCR CDR3 was performed with the HTBI primer set. One entry per CDR3 protein results from TCRdb running MiXCR on the multiplex PCR reads. The sample includes roughly 560,000 distinct CDR3 sequences, roughly 14% seen only once; the top ten take around 4.1%. The sample taken for sequencing was blood. The receptor set was obtained from a woman in her thirties or forties with Graves' ophthalmopathy.

This clonotype was found many times. The V and J genes are TRBV12-3 or TRBV12-4 and TRBJ1-1; D remains ambiguous. The germline V and J ends were trimmed by 7 bases and 5 bases, with 14 bases remaining between them. The CDR3 consists of 13 residues. The CDR3 sequence is CASTSGKLTEAFF. The CDR3 DNA reads as TGTGCCAGCACCTCGGGGAAGTTGACTGAAGCTTTCTTT.

The sample holds many counts of this clonotype. V usage is TRBV6-5 and J usage is TRBJ2-7, with 8 bases matching TRBD1. Germline CDR1 MNHEY, CDR2 SVGAGI. The ends lost 6 bases at V and 6 bases at J; junction bases unmatched: 10. CDR3 length equals 14 residues. CDR3 DNA sequence: TGTGCCAGCAGAGCAGGGGGCAAAGTGGGCGAGCAGTACTTC. This codes for CASRAGGKVGEQYF.

This clonotype has ten or more counts. The rearrangement joins TRBV29-1 to TRBJ2-7; 7 positions match TRBD1. Per germline, CDR1 SQVTM and CDR2 ANQGSEA. Trimming removed 7 bases from V and 5 bases from J; junction bases left unmatched: 17. CDR3 length: 15 amino acids. In DNA, the CDR3 is TGCAGCGCCAAGACCCATCTGCGACAGGGAGACGAGCAGTACTTC. The encoded protein is CSAKTHLRQGDEQYF.

The rearrangement joins TRBV20-1 to TRBJ2-2, with unresolved D. The germline gives CDR1 DFQATT, CDR2 SNEGSKA (reference sequence). V lost 6 bases and J 5 bases, leaving 10 bases between the germline ends. CDR3 size: 12 residues. The CDR3 spells CSASGPTGELFF. The DNA of the CDR3 is TGCAGTGCGTCAGGACCGACCGGGGAGCTGTTTTTT.

This clonotype was found many times. V is TRBV27 and J is TRBJ1-6; D possibly corresponds to TRBD1 (5 bases). Trimming took 7 bases from V and 5 from J, leaving 12 bases between them. The germline gives CDR1 MNHEY, CDR2 SMNVEV (reference sequence). CDR3 size: 14 residues. CDR3 loop: CASMGRGNNSPLHF. CDR3 sequence (DNA): TGTGCCAGCATGGGACGGGGGAATAATTCACCCCTCCACTTT.

This clonotype was seen ten or more times. This CDR3 reads CASTLGRQNTGELFF. The CDR3 bases are TGTGCCAGCACCCTCGGACGGCAGAACACCGGGGAGCTGTTTTTT. V usage is TRBV7-2 and J usage is TRBJ2-2; D is ambiguous. CDR1 and CDR2 from the germline V gene are SGHTA and FQGNSA. The CDR3 has 15 amino acids. Trimming removed 7 bases at V and 1 base at J, with 13 bases between. Full variable domain (remainder filled in from reference TRBV7-2 and TRBJ2-2): GAGVSQSPSNKVTEKGKDVELRCDPISGHTALYWYRQSLGQGLEFLIYFQGNSAPDKSGLPSDRFSAERTGGSVSTLTIQRTQQEDSAVYLCASTLGRQNTGELFFGEGSRLTVL.